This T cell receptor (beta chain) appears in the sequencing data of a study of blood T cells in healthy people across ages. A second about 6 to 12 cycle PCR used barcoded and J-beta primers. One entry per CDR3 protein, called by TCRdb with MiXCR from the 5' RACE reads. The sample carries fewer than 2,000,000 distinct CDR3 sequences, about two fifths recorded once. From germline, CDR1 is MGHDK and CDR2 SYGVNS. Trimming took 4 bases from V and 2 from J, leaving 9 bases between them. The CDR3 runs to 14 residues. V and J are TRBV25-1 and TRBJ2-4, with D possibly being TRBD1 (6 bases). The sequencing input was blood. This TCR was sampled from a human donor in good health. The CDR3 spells CASSAQGTKNIQYF. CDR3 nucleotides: TGTGCCAGCAGTGCCCAGGGGACCAAAAACATTCAGTACTTC.